Sequencing of this T cell receptor beta chain was carried out in a study of a mutant IDH1 vaccine in newly diagnosed glioma (dated by TCRdb to 2020 to 2022). In terms of the full investigation: Vaccination was initiated 4-6 weeks after radiotherapy alone, or concurrently with temozolomide cycles in the chemotherapy-containing groups. Of the 30 to 35 treated patients, approximately 62% were male and approximately 40% were female, and a mean age of roughly 40 years was recorded. Prior to enrollment, patients had been given standard therapy consisting of radiotherapy alone, temozolomide alone, or radiochemotherapy with temozolomide, with the combination given to most patients. The week-35 safety follow-up took place at visit V12, and the week-47 end of study took place at visit V13. Peripheral blood was drawn at six visits: V03 (baseline), V05, V07, V10, V12 and V13. Longitudinal TCRB deep sequencing was performed for 20 to 30 treated patients wherever samples were available for exploratory analyses. The paper as a whole reports these results and caveats: Vaccine-induced immune responses across multiple MHC alleles were detected in 93.3% of patients. It was noted by the authors that analyses of patient blood samples could not be reproduced owing to sample limitations. Pseudoprogression seemed to be unrelated to changes in the top peripheral T cell clonotypes found by TCRB sequencing. Availability determined which PBMC samples were chosen for TCRB deep sequencing.

Turning to this clone: No antigen is known for it. No base qualities exist here, and no much larger clone lies one base off it.

The time point label on this specimen signifies: week 35, safety follow-up. Each vaccine dose, consisting of 300 ug of a 20-mer mutant IDH1 peptide in Montanide, was administered subcutaneously with topical imiquimod. Across visits V03 through V10, patients got a total of eight vaccinations, given in weeks 1, 3, 5, 7, 11, 15, 19 and 23. Newly diagnosed WHO grade 3 or 4 IDH1-mutant astrocytomas showing loss of nuclear ATRX were present in the donors. The samples were drawn from NOA16, a multicentre, single-arm, open-label phase I trial in Germany that tested a mutant IDH1 peptide vaccine in humans for the first time. The DNeasy Blood and Tissue Kit was used to extract genomic DNA from EDTA blood for TCRB sequencing. The CDR3 runs 15 amino acids, cysteine and phenylalanine included. Solely the CDR3 DNA is kept, with 45 bases framed from the first base. V has 6 bases trimmed and J has 8 bases trimmed; junction bases matching no gene number 7. According to the germline V gene, CDR1 reads ENHRY and CDR2 reads SYGVKD.

Library creation used the immunoSEQ multiplex PCR assay. Rearranged TCR beta chain sequences were amplified with the hsTCRB Kit following the manufacturer's protocol. An Illumina MiSeq was used to sequence the TCRB libraries. The study's own analysis went as follows. The kit vendor's proprietary platform handled demultiplexing, trimming and gene mapping. The table comes from immuneACCESS by way of TCRdb, which keeps in-frame sequences with V and J called. Part of the clones is missing from these tables; in studies checked, under half for an unresolved V gene and the rest for unknown reasons. Clone size and the V and J calls come from that table; the DNA yielded D and trimming. Counted in this sample were roughly 26,000 clones; around 78% of them appeared once. Around 31% of the sample is taken by the ten largest.

Sample: PBMCs, taken from a glioma patient whose treatment included an IDH1 peptide vaccine. This TCR came from a man aged 25-40 years with glioma. The V and J segments used are TRBV10-3 and TRBJ1-6, and 10 junction bases match TRBD1. The DNA sequence is as follows: TGTGCCATCAGGCCCCGGGACAGGGGTGATTCACCCCTCCACTTT. Its protein is CAIRPRDRGDSPLHF.